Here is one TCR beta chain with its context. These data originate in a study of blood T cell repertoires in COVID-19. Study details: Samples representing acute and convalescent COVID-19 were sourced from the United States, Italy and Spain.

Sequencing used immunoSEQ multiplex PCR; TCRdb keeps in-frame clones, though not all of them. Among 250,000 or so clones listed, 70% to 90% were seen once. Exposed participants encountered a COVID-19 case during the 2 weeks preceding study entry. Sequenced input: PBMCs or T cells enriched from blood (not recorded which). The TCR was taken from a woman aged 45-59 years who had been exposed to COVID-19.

The CDR3 reads CSVPFRGGYGYTF. The CDR3 DNA follows: TGCAGCGTCCCTTTCCGGGGGGGCTATGGCTACACCTTC. The chain employs TRBV29-1 and TRBJ1-2, with D tentatively TRBD1 (5 bases). Germline CDR1 reads SQVTM; CDR2 reads ANQGSEA. Trimming cost V 6 bases and J 4 bases, with 15 bases left between them. This CDR3 contains 13 residues.